This note documents a single TCR beta chain sequence. This entry comes from a study of blood T cell repertoires in COVID-19. The wider study: Acute and convalescent COVID-19 specimens originated in the United States, Italy and Spain.

Method: immunoSEQ multiplex PCR; TCRdb's copy keeps in-frame clones and lacks some. Among approximately 45,000 clones listed, about 85% were seen once. Germline CDR1 and CDR2: MNHEY and SVGEGT. The V gene end was trimmed by 4 bases and the J gene end by 4 bases; junction bases not matched to a gene: 2. The CDR3 consists of 15 residues. V and J are TRBV6-2 or TRBV6-3 and TRBJ2-5; TRBD2 matches 14 bases. This receptor was taken from a human donor in a cohort sampled during active COVID-19. Source material: peripheral blood. CDR3: CASSSGLAGVETQYF. CDR3 DNA sequence: TGTGCCAGCAGTTCGGGACTAGCGGGAGTAGAGACCCAGTACTTC.